The clone carrying this TCR beta chain was detected a few times. Its antigen is not known. The sample originates from a study of cytomegalovirus exposure and HLA in healthy donors. This CDR3 is 14 amino acids long. CDR1 MNHNS and CDR2 SASEGT come from the germline V gene. The ends lost 4 bases at V and 9 bases at J; junction bases unmatched: 8. The primer mix had 60 Vbeta and 13 Jbeta primers. Assay used: immunoSEQ multiplex PCR; TCRdb lists only in-frame clones, some missing. This table holds 170,000 or so clones, 77% found once. Findings of the study overall: An analysis that was carried out later associated 16,951 TCR beta sequences with HLA alleles at 0.05 false discovery rate. Researchers counted 180 or so TCR beta chains as cytomegalovirus-associated. Previously analyzed data showed that most TCR beta V segments were productive at a frequency of about 87% or about 30%.

Sampled while nominally healthy, donors likely had unrecorded immune exposures. Sample: PBMCs. This receptor was taken from a woman aged 25 to 39 in good health and CMV-seronegative. This chain uses TRBV6-1 with TRBJ2-1, with 8 nucleotides matching TRBD1. This CDR3 is CASSAAYDRGEQFF. The CDR3 DNA is TGTGCCAGCAGTGCCGCCTACGACAGGGGTGAGCAGTTCTTC.